This TCR beta chain was retrieved from a study of blood T cell repertoires in COVID-19 (dated by TCRdb to the early 2020s). Study-level background: Samples from collaborators originated in the United States, Italy and Spain and spanned both the acute and convalescent phases of COVID-19. The prospective study material was composed of cDNA or gDNA derived from T cells, B-cell-depleted T cells, or PBMCs. Where HLA class I and class II types were available, the types were taken from metadata supplied by the sample provider, not from assay-based typing. Subjects who had been exposed to COVID-19, were actively infected with it, or had recovered from it provided the deeply sampled blood TCRbeta repertoires that made up the dataset. The sample metadata nearly always contained a de-identified subject ID, COVID-19 status, age in years and sex. The samples were drawn from the first 160 participants of the ongoing ImmuneRACE study and from 950 to 1,500 subjects provided by 6 global collaborators. The repertoires were made available in a free public database intended to serve as a resource for research on the immune response to SARS-CoV-2.

The immunoSEQ Assay, a bias-controlled multiplex PCR, was used to amplify TCRbeta CDR3 regions from genomic DNA. The paper's data handling went like this. Nucleated cell counts per sample were estimated from amplification of reference gene primers within the assay. To quantify the absolute abundance of each unique TCRbeta CDR3 rearrangement, sequence reads were collapsed and filtered. Productive Simpson clonality was computed per sample as the square root of Simpson's diversity index over productive rearrangements. Not all clones reach the TCRdb copy of this immuneACCESS table, which keeps in-frame sequences only. Checked studies attribute under half of the gap to unresolved V genes and leave the rest unexplained. V and J calls and clone size are as listed in that table; D and trimming were resolved from the DNA. The sample table holds a few hundred thousand clones, of which roughly 89% were seen once. The ten largest make up about 4.5% of the sample.

Participants in the prospective study were aged about 18 to 100 years, lived in under 30 United States geographic areas, and enrolled through a virtual design. To assign participants to cohorts, the prospective study relied on clinical history that participants themselves reported in a screening survey and a study questionnaire. Mobile phlebotomists in the prospective study collected whole blood, serum and a nasopharyngeal or oropharyngeal swab from every participant. Participants in the prospective study had the option to provide additional blood draws and questionnaires over an approximately 2-month period. Blood samples from the prospective study were shipped frozen or at room temperature prior to DNA extraction. There are 16 amino acids in the CDR3, from cysteine to phenylalanine inclusive. Only the CDR3 DNA stays, 48 bases, in frame from base 1. The germline V end is reduced by 2 bases and the J end by 7 bases; junction bases left unmatched: 8. Taken from the germline V gene, the CDR1 and CDR2 loops are SGDLS and YYNGEE.

Overall results and qualifications from the work: Clinical and demographic metadata were provided uncurated, with the amount varying by source and participant.

A word on this clone: Its antigen is still unknown. No base qualities exist here, and no much larger clone lies one base off it.

Sequenced sample: PBMCs or T cells enriched from blood (not recorded which). This receptor was obtained from a woman between 18 and 29 years old with acute COVID-19. The chain links TRBV9 with TRBJ1-4, and 10 junctional nucleotides match TRBD1. The nucleotide sequence is TGTGCCAGCAGCGTCGGGACAGGGGTGGTAGGTGAAAAACTGTTTTTT. It specifies CASSVGTGVVGEKLFF.